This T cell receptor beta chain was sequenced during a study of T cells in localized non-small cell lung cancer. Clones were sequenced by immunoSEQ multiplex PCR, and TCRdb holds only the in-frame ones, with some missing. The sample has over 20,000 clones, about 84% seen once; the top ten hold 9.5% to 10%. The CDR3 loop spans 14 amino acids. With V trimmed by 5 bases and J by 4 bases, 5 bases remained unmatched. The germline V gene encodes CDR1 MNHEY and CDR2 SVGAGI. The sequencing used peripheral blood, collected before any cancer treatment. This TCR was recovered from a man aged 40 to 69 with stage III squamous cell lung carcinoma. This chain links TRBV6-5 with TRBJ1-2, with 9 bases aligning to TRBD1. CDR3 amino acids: CASSTTDRGYGYTF. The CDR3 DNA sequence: TGTGCCAGCAGTACAACGGACAGGGGCTATGGCTACACCTTC.